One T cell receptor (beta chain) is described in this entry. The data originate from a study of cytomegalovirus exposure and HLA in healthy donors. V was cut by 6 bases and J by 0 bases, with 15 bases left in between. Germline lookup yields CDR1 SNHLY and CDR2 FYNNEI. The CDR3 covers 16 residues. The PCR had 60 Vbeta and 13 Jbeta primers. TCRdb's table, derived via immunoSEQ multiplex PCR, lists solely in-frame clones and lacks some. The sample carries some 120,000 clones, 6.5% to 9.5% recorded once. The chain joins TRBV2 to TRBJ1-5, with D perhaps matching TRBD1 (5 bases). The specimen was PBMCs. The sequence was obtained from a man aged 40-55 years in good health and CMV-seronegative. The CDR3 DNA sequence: TGTGCCAGCAGCTCTCAGGGAGGACGTAGCAATCAGCCCCAGCATTTT. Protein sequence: CASSSQGGRSNQPQHF.